Following are 6 T cell receptor beta chains from one sample sequenced in a study of blood T cells in healthy people across ages. The authors ran a second PCR of about 7 to 11 cycles using a sample-barcoded 5' primer and a J-beta primer mix. In TCRdb, the 5' RACE reads were re-called with MiXCR into one record per CDR3 protein. This table has roughly 1.4 million distinct CDR3 sequences, approximately 59% appearing once. The sequencing input was blood. The receptors were gathered from a man aged 18 to 30 in good health.

This chain links TRBV6-6 with TRBJ2-1; D perhaps matches TRBD2 (6 bases). The length of the CDR3 is 16 residues. CDR1 is MNHNY, CDR2 SVGAGI, per germline (reference sequence). V was pared by 2 bases and J by 2 bases, with 13 bases between. In nucleotides, the CDR3 is TGTGCCAGCAGTTACGTCCTAGCGAAACCCTACAATGAGCAGTTCTTC. Its translation is CASSYVLAKPYNEQFF.

This chain links TRBV12-3 or TRBV12-4 with TRBJ2-5; 7 nucleotides match TRBD1. Losses at the gene ends were 5 bases for V and 2 bases for J; bases not matched to a gene: 5. This CDR3 has 14 residues. The CDR3 DNA is TGTGCCAGCAGTGCCGGGACAGAGCAAGAGACCCAGTACTTC. Its protein product is CASSAGTEQETQYF.

This chain links TRBV7-9 with TRBJ2-1; D gene unclear. The CDR3 covers 11 residues. The V and J ends lost 1 base and 12 bases respectively, with 7 bases between them. Germline V CDR1 and CDR2: SEHNR, FQNEAQ (reference sequence). CDR3 DNA sequence: TGTGCCAGCAGCTTAGACACACGGCAGTTCTTC. Translation: CASSLDTRQFF.

J is TRBJ2-5 and V is TRBV3-1; D might be TRBD1 or TRBD2, each matching 5 bases. This CDR3 region has 15 residues. Germline lookup yields CDR1 LGHDT and CDR2 YNNKEL (reference sequence). With 4 bases removed from V and 2 bases from J, the gap between germline ends came to 14 bases. The CDR3 sequence is CASSPGPGRQETQYF. CDR3 bases: TGTGCCAGCAGCCCCGGACCGGGGCGTCAAGAGACCCAGTACTTC.

This chain links TRBV20-1 with TRBJ2-3, with unresolved D. Germline values: CDR1 DFQATT, CDR2 SNEGSKA (reference sequence). This CDR3 is built from 11 residues. Trimming took 5 bases from V and 6 from J, leaving 9 bases between them. The CDR3 nucleotides read TGCAGTGCTCTGAACTCCGATACGCAGTATTTT. Translated, it gives CSALNSDTQYF.

In regard to this clonotype: Germline is not matched at one junction end, which may reflect a read error. The V and J genes are TRBV27 and TRBJ1-2; the match to TRBD1 covers 11 bases. The CDR3 contains 13 residues. Germline V gene lookup returns CDR1 MNHEY and CDR2 SMNVEV (reference sequence). CDR3 residues: CANSWDRGNGYTF. CDR3 sequence (DNA): TGTGCCAACAGTTGGGACAGGGGGAATGGCTACACCTTC.